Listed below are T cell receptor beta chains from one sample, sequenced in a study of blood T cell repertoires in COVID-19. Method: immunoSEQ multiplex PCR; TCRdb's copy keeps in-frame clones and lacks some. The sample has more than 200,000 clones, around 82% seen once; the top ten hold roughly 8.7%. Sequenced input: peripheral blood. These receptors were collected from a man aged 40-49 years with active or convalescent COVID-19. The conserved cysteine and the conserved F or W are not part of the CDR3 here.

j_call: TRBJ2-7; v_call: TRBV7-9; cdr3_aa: ASQAGVSEQY
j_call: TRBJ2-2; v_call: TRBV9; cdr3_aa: ASSPRNTGELF
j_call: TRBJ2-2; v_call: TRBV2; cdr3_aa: ASWEETGELF
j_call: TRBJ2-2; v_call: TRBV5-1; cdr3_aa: ATRTGPTSGELF
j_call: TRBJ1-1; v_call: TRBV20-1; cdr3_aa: SASKPGEAF
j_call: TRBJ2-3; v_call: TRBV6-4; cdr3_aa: AIRTGPTDTQY
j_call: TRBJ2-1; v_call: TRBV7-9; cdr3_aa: ASSRDSGRVDEQF
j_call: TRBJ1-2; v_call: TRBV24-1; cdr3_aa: ATSDLKTGSYT
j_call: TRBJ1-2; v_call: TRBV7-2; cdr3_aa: ASSWPYRAGYT
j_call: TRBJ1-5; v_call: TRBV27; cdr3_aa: ASSLLGTGGSQPQH